This T cell receptor beta chain was found in a study of blood T cell repertoires in COVID-19. TCRdb's copy holds only in-frame clones and misses some; the assay was immunoSEQ multiplex PCR. The repertoire holds some 100,000 clones, with roughly 86% as singletons. The sequencing input was peripheral blood. This TCR was recovered from a woman in her sixties or seventies with acute or convalescent COVID-19.

The CDR3 is CASSQGLAGTGDEQFF. CDR3 DNA: TGTGCCAGCAGCCAAGGTCTAGCGGGAACAGGGGATGAGCAGTTCTTC. The rearrangement uses TRBV3-1 (or the pseudogene TRBV3-2) and TRBJ2-1, with 9 bases that match TRBD2. This CDR3 is 16 amino acids long. The V gene end was trimmed by 1 base and the J gene end by 8 bases; junction bases not matched to a gene: 9. Germline V gene data show CDR1 as LGHDT and CDR2 as YNNKEL (reference sequence).